This T cell receptor delta chain was observed in a study of γδ T cells in repeated Plasmodium falciparum infection. Turning to the study itself: Malaria-naive adults were infected with P. falciparum NF54 four times over around 600 days. Sampling occurred at baseline, pre-infection for selected infections, and 21 days post-infection.

On this clone itself: The protein in TCRdb stems from a much larger clone and differs at residue 9 from this DNA's translation, likely a read error; here the protein is translated from the DNA.

TRG and TRD sequences were obtained from every sorted gammadelta sample. With CATT, TCRdb re-called clones from the multiplex PCR reads. Of over 45,000 delta-chain clones listed, 1.6% are singletons. This CDR3 comprises 17 residues. Trimming cost V 2 bases and J 1 base; bases outside gene matches: 11. Germline V CDR1 and CDR2: GEAIGNYY, EKD. Vgamma9/Vdelta2+ and Vdelta2-negative gammadelta T cells were flow-sorted from PBMC for bulk sequencing. This receptor was taken from a pool of human donors (malaria-infected and uninfected, not separated). Sequencing was performed on gamma-delta T cells from blood. The chain employs TRDV2 and TRDJ1; the match to TRDD3 covers 8 bases. The J gene is not listed in TCRdb, so it was assigned here from a DNA match to germline. In nucleotides, the CDR3 is TGTGCCTGTGACATCTTGGGGGATGCTTCTTCCACCGATAAACTCATCTTT. Its translation: CACDILGDASSTDKLIF.